The 20 T cell receptor beta chains given below trace back to one sample, sequenced in a study of blood T cell repertoires in COVID-19. This table comes from immunoSEQ multiplex PCR, and its TCRdb copy is limited to in-frame clones, with some not included. Of 250,000 or so clones in the sample, about four fifths were seen once. The sample was PBMCs or T cells enriched from blood (not recorded which). Source of these receptors: a man between 60 and 70 years old who had recovered from COVID-19.

The chain uses TRBV19 and TRBJ1-3; D remains ambiguous. The germline V and J ends were trimmed by 7 bases and 0 bases, with 13 bases remaining between them. The CDR3 is made up of 15 amino acids. Germline V gives CDR1 LNHDA, CDR2 SQIVND (reference sequence). As DNA, the CDR3 is TGTGCCAGTAATCCGGTATCCCACTCTGGAAACACCATATATTTT. Its protein product is CASNPVSHSGNTIYF.

In DNA, the CDR3 is TGTGCCAGCAGCTTAGCGAGTAGACAGGGGAAGAATTCACCCCTCCACTTT. Protein sequence: CASSLASRQGKNSPLHF. The chain uses TRBV7-9 and TRBJ1-6; 8 positions agree with TRBD1. Germline V gene sequence: CDR1 SEHNR, CDR2 FQNEAQ (reference sequence). The CDR3 is made up of 17 amino acids. V was clipped by 0 bases and J by 7 bases; unmatched bases: 8.

V and J are TRBV7-2 and TRBJ1-2; 8 bases are shared with TRBD1. V lost 2 bases to trimming and J lost 7 bases; unmatched junction nucleotides: 12. Germline V gene lookup returns CDR1 SGHTA and CDR2 FQGNSA. The CDR3 length is 16 residues. CDR3 DNA sequence: TGTGCCAGCAGCTTAACAGGGGGGTTCGACGCAAGTGGCTACACCTTC. This gives the protein CASSLTGGFDASGYTF.

Comments on this clone: This sample also contains other DNA sequences that code for the same CDR3. J is TRBJ1-4 and V is TRBV5-1; TRBD1 aligns across 10 bases. J was trimmed by 5 bases and V by 4 bases; bases with no gene match: 2. CDR1 is SGHRS, CDR2 YFSETQ, per germline. This CDR3 is built from 14 residues. Written as DNA, the CDR3 is TGCGCCAGCAGCCCGGGACAGGGGAATGAAAAACTGTTTTTT. The encoded protein is CASSPGQGNEKLFF.

The CDR3 is CASSLGFHMNTEAFF. CDR3 DNA: TGTGCCAGCAGCTTAGGTTTTCACATGAACACTGAAGCTTTCTTT. The chain joins TRBV7-2 to TRBJ1-1; D ambiguous. Germline V CDR1 and CDR2: SGHTA, FQGNSA. The CDR3 covers 15 residues. Between the trimmed V and J ends, which lost 1 base and 0 bases, there was a span of 9 bases.

The chain couples TRBV11-2 to TRBJ2-2; 7 bases fit TRBD2. Germline CDR1 is SGHAT and CDR2 is FQNNGV. Losses at the gene ends were 0 bases for V and 5 bases for J; bases not matched to a gene: 12. CDR3 size: 18 residues. This CDR3 reads CASSLDSGTTIRTGELFF. The DNA of the CDR3 is TGTGCCAGCAGCTTAGACTCCGGGACTACAATAAGGACCGGGGAGCTGTTTTTT. Full variable domain (outside the CDR3, taken from reference TRBV11-2 and TRBJ2-2): EAGVAQSPRYKIIEKRQSVAFWCNPISGHATLYWYQQILGQGPKLLIQFQNNGVVDDSQLPKDRFSAERLKGVDSTLKIQPAKLEDSAVYLCASSLDSGTTIRTGELFFGEGSRLTVL.

V gene TRBV14 combines with J gene TRBJ2-1; weak D call: TRBD1 (6 bases). The CDR3 is 16 amino acids. Trimming shortened V by 1 base and J by 0 bases, and 10 bases separated the two germline ends. The germline V gene has CDR1 SGHDN and CDR2 FVKESK. The chain's CDR3 is CASSQVGTSSYNEQFF. CDR3 nucleotides: TGTGCCAGCAGCCAAGTAGGGACAAGCTCCTACAATGAGCAGTTCTTC.

The V gene is TRBV19, the J gene TRBJ1-5, with TRBD1 matching 7 bases. Trimming took 9 bases from V and 4 from J; bases not matched to a gene: 9. CDR3 length: 14 residues. Germline assignment: CDR1 LNHDA and CDR2 SQIVND (reference sequence). CDR3 in DNA: TGTGCCAGCAGGGGGGTATTGGGAAATCAGCCCCAGCATTTT. Amino acid sequence: CASRGVLGNQPQHF.

The chain recombines TRBV10-3 with TRBJ2-5, with D perhaps matching TRBD2 (5 bases). The length of the CDR3 is 15 residues. Germline CDR1 is ENHRY and CDR2 is SYGVKD. V shed 0 bases and J shed 1 base, with 9 bases lying between them. The CDR3: CAISESWSGQETQYF. CDR3 nucleotides: TGTGCCATCAGTGAGTCGTGGAGCGGCCAAGAGACCCAGTACTTC.

This sequence joins TRBV19 and TRBJ1-1; D unresolved. V was shortened by 5 bases and J by 2 bases, with 21 bases between the two germline ends. The length of the CDR3 is 17 residues. Germline CDR1 and CDR2: LNHDA and SQIVND (reference sequence). CDR3 region: CASSGRNSFFYNTEAFF. The CDR3 coding sequence is TGTGCCAGTAGTGGGAGGAACAGCTTCTTTTATAACACTGAAGCTTTCTTT.

The V and J genes are TRBV3-1 (or the pseudogene TRBV3-2) and TRBJ2-5; 8 bases match TRBD1. Germline assignment: CDR1 LGHDT and CDR2 YNNKEL (reference sequence). This CDR3 comprises 14 residues. V was clipped by 5 bases and J by 5 bases; unmatched bases: 7. The chain's CDR3 is CASSGPGGAETQYF. The CDR3 nucleotides are TGTGCCAGCAGCGGGCCAGGGGGCGCGGAGACCCAGTACTTC.

This clone was picked up one time. The chain carries TRBV18 and TRBJ2-1; no firm D call. The germline CDR1 and CDR2 sequences are KGHSH and LQKENI. The CDR3 extends over 11 amino acids. Deletions cut 5 bases from V and 4 bases from J, with 3 bases between. The CDR3 nucleotides read TGTGCCAGCTCATCGTACAATGAGCAGTTCTTC. Its protein is CASSSYNEQFF.

The V and J genes are TRBV28 and TRBJ1-1; D not certain. From germline, CDR1 is MDHEN and CDR2 SYDVKM. Trimming pared 3 bases from V and 2 bases from J, leaving 10 bases between. CDR3 length: 14 amino acids. The CDR3 DNA is TGTGCCAGCAGTTTGGGAGCGCGTAACACTGAAGCTTTCTTT. This sequence encodes CASSLGARNTEAFF.

J is TRBJ2-1 and V is TRBV7-9; the D gene is possibly TRBD2 (6 bases). This CDR3 region has 16 residues. Germline assignment: CDR1 SEHNR and CDR2 FQNEAQ (reference sequence). V shed 5 bases and J shed 5 bases, with 19 bases lying between them. The CDR3 protein is CASSRLPGEGDNEQFF. In nucleotides, the CDR3 is TGTGCCAGCAGCCGCCTCCCGGGAGAAGGAGACAATGAGCAGTTCTTC.

This clone showed up just once. The J gene is TRBJ1-1, the V gene TRBV2, with 10 bases aligning to TRBD1. CDR1 SNHLY and CDR2 FYNNEI come from the germline V gene. The CDR3 length is 14 residues. The ends lost 5 bases at V and 3 bases at J; junction bases unmatched: 3. The CDR3 DNA follows: TGTGCCAGCAGTATCGGACAGGGGGACACTGAAGCTTTCTTT. Amino acid sequence: CASSIGQGDTEAFF. Complete variable domain (other parts from reference TRBV2 and TRBJ1-1): EPEVTQTPSHQVTQMGQEVILRCVPISNHLYFYWYRQILGQKVEFLVSFYNNEISEKSEIFDDQFSVERPDGSNFTLKIRSTKLEDSAMYFCASSIGQGDTEAFFGQGTRLTVV.

The CDR3 is CASSQDRDLTGELFF. The CDR3 region has the DNA TGCGCCAGCAGCCAAGATCGGGACTTGACCGGGGAGCTGTTTTTT. This chain connects TRBV4-3 to TRBJ2-2; the D gene is possibly TRBD2 (6 bases). Looked up from germline, CDR1 is LGHNA and CDR2 is YSLEER. The germline V and J ends were trimmed by 0 bases and 5 bases, with 10 bases remaining between them. The CDR3 length is 15 residues.

This chain connects TRBV4-3 to TRBJ1-2; tentatively, D is TRBD1 (6 bases). Between the trimmed V and J ends, which lost 0 bases and 5 bases, there was a span of 19 bases. Germline V gene sequence: CDR1 LGHNA, CDR2 YSLEER. This CDR3 spans 17 amino acids. The CDR3: CASSQDFSPQGSYGYTF. As DNA, the CDR3 is TGCGCCAGCAGCCAAGATTTTTCCCCACAGGGATCTTATGGCTACACCTTC.

CDR3 region: CASSKGDRGHPYSNQPQHF. The CDR3 region has the DNA TGTGCCAGCAGCAAGGGGGACAGGGGGCACCCATATAGCAATCAGCCCCAGCATTTT. The chain uses TRBV21-1 and TRBJ1-5; the DNA was not used to check the table's D call, TRBD1. TRBV21-1 has pseudogene status. This CDR3 has 19 amino acids.

This rearrangement joins TRBV4-2 to TRBJ2-5, with 15 bases that match TRBD2. The CDR3 contains 15 residues. Germline V lookup: CDR1 LGHNA, CDR2 YNFKEQ. J gave up 5 bases and V 4 bases, and 2 bases lay outside the gene matches. CDR3 amino acids: CASSLGTSGGETQYF. CDR3 nucleotides: TGTGCCAGCAGCCTTGGGACTAGCGGGGGGGAGACCCAGTACTTC.

This chain joins TRBV7-2 and TRBJ2-1; TRBD1 matches 7 bases. The CDR3 is 15 residues long. Germline trimming cut 4 bases from V and 2 bases from J; bases unmatched to any gene: 5. The germline gives CDR1 SGHTA, CDR2 FQGNSA. The CDR3 nucleotides are TGTGCCAGCAGCTCCGGGACAGCGACCTACAATGAGCAGTTCTTC. It codes for CASSSGTATYNEQFF.